One sample yielded the 3 T cell receptor beta chains listed below, sequenced in a study of CD4 T cell repertoires in COVID-19. Here immunoSEQ multiplex PCR was the method, and the copy in TCRdb shows in-frame clones only, minus some. The data contain tens of thousands of clones, roughly 87% of them singletons. These memory T cells were uncultured and sequenced directly after ex vivo isolation. The sample consisted of central memory CD4+ T cells from blood, taken before the COVID-19 pandemic. The receptors stem from a human donor who had COVID-19.

This clone appeared a few times. The chain couples TRBV9 to TRBJ2-7; 8 bases match TRBD1. Germline loops: CDR1 SGDLS, CDR2 YYNGEE. This CDR3 spans 13 amino acids. The J segment lost 5 bases and the V segment lost 4 bases, leaving 5 bases of the junction unmatched. The CDR3 nucleotides read TGTGCCAGCAGCTTCCGGACAGGGAACGAGCAGTACTTC. This codes for CASSFRTGNEQYF. Using reference TRBV9 and TRBJ2-7 for the parts outside the CDR3, the full variable domain is DSGVTQTPKHLITATGQRVTLRCSPRSGDLSVYWYQQSLDQGLQFLIQYYNGEERAKGNILERFSAQQFPDLHSELNLSSLELGDSALYFCASSFRTGNEQYFGPGTRLTVT.

This chain joins TRBV9 and TRBJ1-2; D is perhaps TRBD1 (6 bases). The CDR3 loop spans 15 amino acids. Deletions cut 4 bases from V and 2 bases from J, with 15 bases between. Germline assignment: CDR1 SGDLS and CDR2 YYNGEE. This CDR3 is CASSRGKGGNYGYTF. Here the CDR3 DNA reads TGTGCCAGCAGCAGGGGGAAGGGTGGAAACTATGGCTACACCTTC.

The V gene is TRBV19, the J gene TRBJ2-5, with D maybe TRBD1 (7 bases). The CDR3 has 15 residues. Germline V gene data show CDR1 as LNHDA and CDR2 as SQIVND (reference sequence). Between the trimmed V and J ends, which lost 7 bases and 5 bases, there was a span of 20 bases. CDR3 nucleotide sequence: TGTGCCAGTACCCCGGATCAGGGGGGCCCTGAGACCCAGTACTTC. Its translation: CASTPDQGGPETQYF.